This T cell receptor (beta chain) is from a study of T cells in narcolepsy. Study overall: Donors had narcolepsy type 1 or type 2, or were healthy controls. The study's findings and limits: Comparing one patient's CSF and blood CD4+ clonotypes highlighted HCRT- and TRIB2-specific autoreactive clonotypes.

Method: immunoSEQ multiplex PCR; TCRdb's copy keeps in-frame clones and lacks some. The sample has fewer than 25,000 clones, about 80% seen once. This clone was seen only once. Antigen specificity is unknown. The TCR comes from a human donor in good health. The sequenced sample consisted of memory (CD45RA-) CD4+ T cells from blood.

This CDR3 is CASSESTGSDGYTF. The CDR3 nucleotides read TGTGCCAGCAGTGAATCGACAGGGTCAGACGGCTACACCTTC. The chain employs TRBV2 and TRBJ1-2; TRBD1 matches at 7 bases. Germline CDR1 and CDR2: SNHLY and FYNNEI. CDR3 length: 14 residues. V was clipped by 2 bases and J by 8 bases; unmatched bases: 8.